This T cell receptor beta chain stems from a study of a mutant IDH1 vaccine in newly diagnosed glioma. Study as a whole: Patients had received radiotherapy, temozolomide, or both previously, most receiving both.

Profiling relied on immunoSEQ multiplex PCR, and the TCRdb table lists in-frame clones only, not all of them. The table has 55,000 to 65,000 clones, 84% seen once; the top ten hold roughly 3.5%. Specified time point: week 11, during vaccination. A 20-mer mutant IDH1 peptide at 300 ug was injected subcutaneously with topical imiquimod. A remark on this clone: Its antigen remains unidentified.

The trim removed 1 base at V and 11 bases at J, leaving 11 bases unmatched. Germline V gene lookup returns CDR1 GTSNPN and CDR2 SVGIG (reference sequence). CDR3 length equals 15 residues. The chain joins TRBV30 to TRBJ1-5, with TRBD1 matching over 10 bases. The source of this sequence is a man aged 25-45 years with glioma. Sequencing was performed on PBMCs, taken from a glioma patient whose treatment included an IDH1 peptide vaccine. The CDR3 DNA follows: TGTGCCTGGAGTGGGGACAGGGGCCGTCTTTGGGCCCAGCATTTT. It specifies CAWSGDRGRLWAQHF.